The present T cell receptor (beta chain) was sequenced within a study of cytomegalovirus exposure and HLA in healthy donors. Overall study findings and caveats: Immune exposure was documented only through CMV serostatus. The study labeled fewer than 200 TCR beta chains cytomegalovirus-associated.

A word on this clone: The antigen is undetermined.

The CDR3 consists of 15 residues. A multiplex PCR was run with 60 Vbeta primers and 13 Jbeta primers. Sequenced by immunoSEQ multiplex PCR; TCRdb stores in-frame clones only, minus some. The sample has about 130,000 clones, around 80% seen once. The V gene is TRBV5-3, the J gene TRBJ2-5; 8 bases are shared with TRBD1. The DNA end is more similar to TRBJ2-7, so the J call may be wrong. TRBV5-3 falls under the ORF class, with uncertain function. The source is a middle-aged man in good health and CMV-seropositive. The specimen sequenced was PBMCs. CDR3 amino acids: CARSLNPDREYEQYF. The CDR3 DNA reads TGTGCCAGAAGCTTGAACCCGGACAGGGAGTACGAGCAGTACTTC.